A selection of T cell receptor beta chains follows, all from one sample in a study of T cells after posttransplantation cyclophosphamide. Here immunoSEQ multiplex PCR was the method, and the copy in TCRdb shows in-frame clones only, minus some. The sample is made up of roughly 35,000 clones, none counted only once. The specimen was PBMCs. These receptors all come from a woman in her forties or fifties in good health and a related stem cell transplant donor. The CDR3 runs from the conserved cysteine through the conserved F or W. D genes are given only for firm matches. Rows may omit the clone size; those that give it use once, few, many or a size class.

clone size: many
D gene: .
V gene: TRBV6-5
J gene: TRBJ1-1
CDR3 DNA: TGTGCCAGCAGTTTTTCGCCGGGGTCGACTGAAGCTTTCTTT
CDR3 protein: CASSFSPGSTEAFF

clone size: few
D gene: TRBD2
V gene: TRBV30
J gene: TRBJ2-5
CDR3 DNA: TGTGCCTGGAGAGAAGCGGGAGGAGGGACCCAGTACTTC
CDR3 protein: CAWREAGGGTQYF

clone size: .
D gene: .
V gene: TRBV7-2
J gene: TRBJ1-2
CDR3 DNA: TGTGCCAGCAAAAAAACAGGGATCTATGGCTACACCTTC
CDR3 protein: CASKKTGIYGYTF

clone size: many
D gene: TRBD1
V gene: TRBV19
J gene: TRBJ1-5
CDR3 DNA: TGTGCCAGTAGTATCGACAGGGGGAATCAGCCCCAGCATTTT
CDR3 protein: CASSIDRGNQPQHF

clone size: many
D gene: .
V gene: TRBV9
J gene: TRBJ1-1
CDR3 DNA: TGTGCCAGCAGCGTAGCTAGCGCAGGAAGTTTGAACACTGAAGCTTTCTTT
CDR3 protein: CASSVASAGSLNTEAFF

clone size: .
D gene: TRBD1
V gene: TRBV28
J gene: TRBJ2-4
CDR3 DNA: TGTGCCAGCAGTTTATCAACCCTCAGGACAGGGGGGGCCAAAAACATTCAGTACTTC
CDR3 protein: CASSLSTLRTGGAKNIQYF

clone size: many
D gene: .
V gene: TRBV5-1
J gene: TRBJ2-7
CDR3 DNA: TGCGCCAGCAGCTCCAACAGGTACGAGCAGTACTTC
CDR3 protein: CASSSNRYEQYF

clone size: many
D gene: TRBD2
V gene: TRBV5-5
J gene: TRBJ2-1
CDR3 DNA: TGTGCCAGCAGCTTGGAGGGGACTAGCGGTACTTACAATGAGCAGTTCTTC
CDR3 protein: CASSLEGTSGTYNEQFF

clone size: few
D gene: TRBD2
V gene: TRBV30
J gene: TRBJ2-3
CDR3 DNA: TGTGCCTGGAGGTATAGCGGGGTGTATGATACGCAGTATTTT
CDR3 protein: CAWRYSGVYDTQYF

clone size: many
D gene: TRBD1
V gene: TRBV11-2
J gene: TRBJ1-3
CDR3 DNA: TGTGCCAGCAGCTTAGACACCAGGGGGTACACCATATATTTT
CDR3 protein: CASSLDTRGYTIYF

clone size: many
D gene: .
V gene: TRBV5-1
J gene: TRBJ2-1
CDR3 DNA: TGCGCCAGCAGCTCTCAAGGGGATGAGCAGTTCTTC
CDR3 protein: CASSSQGDEQFF

clone size: many
D gene: TRBD1
V gene: TRBV27
J gene: TRBJ2-6
CDR3 DNA: TGTGCCAGCAGTCGGTTACAGGGGGCAGCTGGGGCCAACGTCCTGACTTTC
CDR3 protein: CASSRLQGAAGANVLTF

clone size: many
D gene: TRBD1
V gene: TRBV6-6
J gene: TRBJ2-7
CDR3 DNA: TGTGCCAGCAGGGGACAGGGGACCATCCACGAGCAGTACTTC
CDR3 protein: CASRGQGTIHEQYF

clone size: .
D gene: .
V gene: TRBV29-1
J gene: TRBJ2-7
CDR3 DNA: TGCAGCGTTGAATCTCGGGTCGGTAAGCGGTCCTACGAGCAGTACTTC
CDR3 protein: CSVESRVGKRSYEQYF

clone size: many
D gene: .
V gene: TRBV27
J gene: TRBJ2-5
CDR3 DNA: TGTGCCAGCAGTACAACAGGGTCCCAAGAGACCCAGTACTTC
CDR3 protein: CASSTTGSQETQYF

clone size: many
D gene: .
V gene: TRBV2
J gene: TRBJ2-1
CDR3 DNA: TGTGCCAGCAGTGTCGCCAGGGTAGTGGATGAGCAGTTCTTC
CDR3 protein: CASSVARVVDEQFF

clone size: many
D gene: .
V gene: TRBV24-1
J gene: TRBJ1-1
CDR3 DNA: TGTGCCACCACAGACAGTTCGAACACTGAAGCTTTCTTT
CDR3 protein: CATTDSSNTEAFF

clone size: many
D gene: TRBD1
V gene: TRBV5-6
J gene: TRBJ1-2
CDR3 DNA: TGTGCCAGCAGCCCCGGGACAGGGGACTATGGCTACACCTTC
CDR3 protein: CASSPGTGDYGYTF

clone size: many
D gene: .
V gene: TRBV6-1
J gene: TRBJ1-4
CDR3 DNA: TGTGCCAGCAGTTCAACAGGGTTCCTTAATGAAAAACTGTTTTTT
CDR3 protein: CASSSTGFLNEKLFF

clone size: many
D gene: .
V gene: TRBV19
J gene: TRBJ2-2
CDR3 DNA: TGTGCCAGTAGTAGGCGTCCGGGACAATACACCGGGGAGCTGTTTTTT
CDR3 protein: CASSRRPGQYTGELFF

clone size: many
D gene: TRBD2
V gene: TRBV4-2
J gene: TRBJ2-1
CDR3 DNA: TGTGCCAGCAGCCAAGGGGCTAGCGGGAGTTGGTACAATGAGCAGTTCTTC
CDR3 protein: CASSQGASGSWYNEQFF

clone size: many
D gene: .
V gene: TRBV4-1
J gene: TRBJ1-2
CDR3 DNA: TGCGCCAGCAGCCAAGGGACGGGGGATAACTATGGCTACACCTTC
CDR3 protein: CASSQGTGDNYGYTF